This paragraph covers one T cell receptor beta chain sequence. Its target is unknown. The germline V gene encodes CDR1 SGHKS and CDR2 YYEKEE (reference sequence). V was clipped by 8 bases and J by 3 bases, with 17 bases between them. There are 14 residues in the CDR3. These data originate in a study of CD8 T cells in Susac syndrome. Regarding the study as a whole: TCR sequencing and HLA analysis covered a relatively small number of individuals.

The T cells that were sequenced for TCR beta were CD8+ and CD4+ cells from blood. CD8+ and CD4+ T cells were negatively isolated; TEMRA cells were FACS-enriched. Reverse transcription of 0.5 to 1 ug RNA used random hexamers. TCR beta CDR3 was amplified by immunoSEQ multiplex PCR. This amplification extended across 54 Vbeta and 13 Jbeta segments. TCRdb re-called the immunoSEQ multiplex PCR reads with MiXCR, one entry per CDR3 protein. Altogether 100,000 to 150,000 distinct CDR3 sequences are present, around 85% being singletons, with the ten largest covering around 0.49%. The source of this sequence is a human donor with multiple sclerosis. V and J are TRBV5-5 and TRBJ1-1; D is unresolved. Specimen: CD8+ T cells from PBMCs. The CDR3, as DNA: TGTGCCAGTCGACCGAAAGGATATCACACTGAAGCTTTCTTT. Amino acids: CASRPKGYHTEAFF.